This T cell receptor beta chain was observed in a study of vaccination and CD4 T cells after COVID-19. With regard to this clonotype: Its antigen is unknown.

The sample's treatment: 10-day PBMC culture with coronavirus spike peptide pools or control peptides (ViraFEST assay). Trimming left V 1 base short and J 7 bases short, with 11 bases between. The CDR3 sequence is 14 residues long. The germline CDR1 and CDR2 sequences are SGHTA and FQGNSA. Sequencing of cultured CD4+ T cell DNA used the Oncomine TCR Beta short-read assay. TCRdb called the PCR reads again in MiXCR, with one record for every CDR3 protein. The data contain over 10,000 distinct CDR3 sequences, more than 70% of them singletons. This TCR came from a human donor who had recovered from COVID-19. Specimen: CD4+ T cells from blood, cultured in vitro. This chain joins TRBV7-2 and TRBJ1-5; D gene unclear. The CDR3 region has the DNA TGTGCCAGCAGCTTAGGGCAGGTGGGACAGCCCCAGCATTTT. Amino acid sequence: CASSLGQVGQPQHF.